Following are 30 T cell receptor beta chains from one sample sequenced in a study of blood T cell repertoires in COVID-19. Sequenced by immunoSEQ multiplex PCR; TCRdb stores in-frame clones only, minus some. Of 110,000 or so clones listed, 81% are singletons. Sequencing was performed on peripheral blood. All receptors come from a man in his forties or fifties with acute or convalescent COVID-19.

The chain is built from TRBV29-1 and TRBJ1-2; D is perhaps TRBD1 (6 bases). CDR3 size: 17 residues. With 3 bases removed from V and 1 base from J, the gap between germline ends came to 21 bases. Germline V gene data show CDR1 as SQVTM and CDR2 as ANQGSEA. Here the CDR3 reads CSVDSGTQGIVNYGYTF. The CDR3 region has the DNA TGCAGCGTTGATTCAGGGACACAAGGGATCGTTAACTATGGCTACACCTTC.

Here the CDR3 reads CAISESPGETQYF. The DNA for the CDR3 is TGTGCCATCAGTGAGTCTCCGGGTGAGACCCAGTACTTC. The chain employs TRBV10-3 and TRBJ2-5; the D is unclear. CDR1 is ENHRY, CDR2 SYGVKD, per germline. The CDR3 covers 13 residues. Trimming stripped 0 bases from V and 5 bases from J, with 7 bases between.

The chain joins TRBV10-3 to TRBJ1-6; D is unclear. CDR1 ENHRY and CDR2 SYGVKD come from the germline V gene. The V gene lost 1 base and the J gene lost 5 bases, with 9 bases spanning the gap. The CDR3 length is 15 residues. In DNA form, the CDR3 reads TGTGCCATCAGTGAGTTCGACGGGAATAATTCACCCCTCCACTTT. This encodes CAISEFDGNNSPLHF.

The chain is built from TRBV2 and TRBJ1-5; the D gene is possibly TRBD1 (5 bases). Per germline, CDR1 SNHLY and CDR2 FYNNEI. V was pared by 3 bases and J by 0 bases, with 12 bases between. The CDR3 contains 16 residues. CDR3 protein: CASSDGQEYSNQPQHF. CDR3 sequence (DNA): TGTGCCAGCAGTGATGGACAAGAATATAGCAATCAGCCCCAGCATTTT.

With regard to this clone: At the DNA level, this CDR3 is encoded by other sequences in the same sample as well. V and J are TRBV5-1 and TRBJ2-3, with TRBD2 matching 8 bases. The germline gives CDR1 SGHRS, CDR2 YFSETQ. The CDR3 sequence is 15 residues long. The junction had 3 bases not matched to a gene; V was cut back by 0 bases and J by 3 bases. The CDR3 sequence: CASSLAAGVTDTQYF. The CDR3 coding sequence is TGCGCCAGCAGCTTGGCAGCGGGGGTGACAGATACGCAGTATTTT.

There are a few counts of this clone. This chain joins TRBV28 and TRBJ1-2; TRBD1 might be the D (5 bases). Germline CDR1 and CDR2: MDHEN and SYDVKM. V was shortened by 5 bases and J by 2 bases, with 12 bases between the two germline ends. This CDR3 has 14 residues. For the CDR3, the DNA is TGTGCCAGCAGTACTGGGGGGACGAACTATGGCTACACCTTC. It translates to CASSTGGTNYGYTF.

The V and J genes are TRBV29-1 and TRBJ2-3; no reliable D call. The V gene's germline CDR1 is SQVTM and CDR2 ANQGSEA. V lost 0 bases and J 7 bases, leaving 11 bases between the germline ends. The CDR3 consists of 13 residues. The DNA for the CDR3 is TGCAGCGTTGAAGATCGGGTAGGCTATACGCAGTATTTT. Amino acids: CSVEDRVGYTQYF.

The chain combines TRBV6-5 with TRBJ2-3; 12 bases line up with TRBD2. The germline V gene encodes CDR1 MNHEY and CDR2 SVGAGI. The CDR3 is 15 amino acids. Trimming took 6 bases from V and 4 from J; bases not matched to a gene: 5. DNA for the CDR3: TGTGCCAGCAGGCCGGGACTAGCGGGTCCAGATACGCAGTATTTT. Its protein is CASRPGLAGPDTQYF.

The chain is built from TRBV7-9 and TRBJ2-7; 8 positions agree with TRBD1. Looked up from germline, CDR1 is SEHNR and CDR2 is FQNEAQ (reference sequence). V dropped 5 bases and J dropped 0; count of bases not matched to a gene: 6. The CDR3 is 15 amino acids. CDR3 bases: TGTGCCAGCAGCGCGGACAGGGTCGACTCCTACGAGCAGTACTTC. Translated, it gives CASSADRVDSYEQYF.

CDR3 DNA sequence: TGTGCCAGCAAGTCCAGGGTAGGCCAGCCCCAGCATTTT. Encoded protein: CASKSRVGQPQHF. The rearrangement joins TRBV28 to TRBJ1-5; D is perhaps TRBD1 (5 bases). Germline CDR1 reads MDHEN; CDR2 reads SYDVKM. V was shortened by 7 bases and J by 7 bases, with 14 bases between the two germline ends. This CDR3 has 13 amino acids. Drawing the rest from reference TRBV28 and TRBJ1-5, the complete variable domain is DVKVTQSSRYLVKRTGEKVFLECVQDMDHENMFWYRQDPGLGLRLIYFSYDVKMKEKGDIPEGYSVSREKKERFSLILESASTNQTSMYLCASKSRVGQPQHFGDGTRLSIL.

The chain has TRBV6-6 and TRBJ1-3; perhaps TRBD1 as D (5 bases). Germline CDR1 MNHNY, CDR2 SVGAGI (reference sequence). Trimming pared 3 bases from V and 0 bases from J, leaving 9 bases between. This CDR3 is built from 15 residues. CDR3 sequence (DNA): TGTGCCAGCAGTTATCAGGGTCCCTCTGGAAACACCATATATTTT. The encoded protein is CASSYQGPSGNTIYF.

This chain uses TRBV2 with TRBJ1-5; TRBD1 agrees at 7 bases. CDR1 is SNHLY, CDR2 FYNNEI, per germline. The CDR3 loop spans 14 amino acids. Unmatched junction bases numbered 6, after V lost 6 bases and J lost 4 bases. The CDR3 sequence is CASSAGTANQPQHF. In DNA form, the CDR3 reads TGTGCCAGCAGCGCTGGGACAGCAAATCAGCCCCAGCATTTT.

The CDR3 loop reads CASSQGAGDTQYF. Written as DNA, the CDR3 is TGCGCCAGCAGTCAGGGAGCTGGAGATACGCAGTATTTT. The chain combines TRBV23-1 with TRBJ2-3, with D tentatively TRBD2 (5 bases). TRBV23-1 falls under the ORF class, with uncertain function. The CDR3 is 13 amino acids. V was pared by 3 bases and J by 5 bases, with 9 bases between.

The chain joins TRBV5-1 to TRBJ2-1; 9 bases align to TRBD2. The CDR3 has 17 amino acids. Germline V gene lookup returns CDR1 SGHRS and CDR2 YFSETQ. The trim removed 4 bases at V and 2 bases at J, leaving 10 bases unmatched. The CDR3 DNA sequence: TGCGCCAGCAGCACTCTCACGACTAGCGGTGCCTACAATGAGCAGTTCTTC. It translates to CASSTLTTSGAYNEQFF.

This chain uses TRBV13 with TRBJ1-6; the D gene is possibly TRBD1 (5 bases). Germline lookup yields CDR1 PRHDT and CDR2 FYEKMQ (reference sequence). CDR3 size: 15 residues. The V end lost 5 bases, the J end lost 5 bases, and 13 bases lay between the germline ends. The chain's CDR3 is CASSLRVVNNSPLHF. The CDR3, as DNA: TGTGCCAGCAGCCTCAGGGTTGTCAATAATTCACCCCTCCACTTT.

This chain joins TRBV6-4 and TRBJ2-5; possibly TRBD2 for D (5 bases). Looked up from germline, CDR1 is MRHNA and CDR2 is SNTAGT. The CDR3 is 16 amino acids. Trimming left V 2 bases short and J 5 bases short, with 18 bases between. CDR3 in DNA: TGTGCCAGCAGTGACCGATTGAGAGGGCTAGGGGAGACCCAGTACTTC. It specifies CASSDRLRGLGETQYF.

The rearrangement links TRBV11-2 to TRBJ2-7; a possible D gene is TRBD2 (5 bases). Germline lookup yields CDR1 SGHAT and CDR2 FQNNGV. This CDR3 comprises 14 residues. Trimming stripped 5 bases from V and 0 bases from J, with 11 bases between. The CDR3 DNA reads as TGTGCCAGCAGCCCCGCCGGGATCTCCTACGAGCAGTACTTC. This sequence encodes CASSPAGISYEQYF.

The CDR3 loop is CASSLPRTGPNYGYTF. The DNA of the CDR3 is TGTGCCAGCAGCTTGCCCAGGACAGGACCAAACTATGGCTACACCTTC. This chain connects TRBV5-8 to TRBJ1-2; 7 positions agree with TRBD1. This CDR3 has 16 amino acids. Trimming cost V 1 base and J 2 bases; bases outside gene matches: 8. Germline lookup yields CDR1 SGHTS and CDR2 YDEGEE.

The chain has TRBV9 and TRBJ1-1, with D perhaps TRBD1 (5 bases). The CDR3 covers 15 residues. Germline loops: CDR1 SGDLS, CDR2 YYNGEE. V lost 4 bases to trimming and J lost 0 bases, with 13 bases between them. CDR3 in DNA: TGTGCCAGCAGCCCGGGGGGGAGGCTGAACACTGAAGCTTTCTTT. Its protein is CASSPGGRLNTEAFF.

The chain employs TRBV5-4 and TRBJ1-2; TRBD1 agrees at 9 bases. Per germline, CDR1 SGHNT and CDR2 YYREEE (reference sequence). The CDR3 totals 13 residues. J lost 8 bases, V lost 4 bases, and 6 bases had no gene match. The CDR3 DNA is TGTGCCAGCAGCCGGACAGGGGACGAGGGCTACACCTTC. Protein sequence: CASSRTGDEGYTF.

The chain couples TRBV7-2 to TRBJ1-3, with TRBD1 matching 9 bases. V gave up 5 bases and J gave up 0 bases; unmatched junction bases: 14. CDR1 is SGHTA, CDR2 FQGNSA, per germline. There are 19 residues in the CDR3. CDR3 amino acids: CASSPLTRTGASSGNTIYF. In DNA form, the CDR3 reads TGTGCCAGCAGCCCCCTAACCCGGACAGGGGCGAGCTCTGGAAACACCATATATTTT.

The rearrangement joins TRBV5-1 to TRBJ2-7, with 7 positions matching TRBD1. CDR1 and CDR2 (germline): SGHRS, YFSETQ. This CDR3 contains 13 residues. Trimming at V came to 3 bases and at J to 7 bases, leaving 7 bases not matched to a gene. The CDR3 protein is CASSSDRAREQYF. CDR3 DNA: TGCGCCAGCAGCTCTGACAGGGCGAGGGAGCAGTACTTC. Drawing the rest from reference TRBV5-1 and TRBJ2-7, the complete variable domain is KAGVTQTPRYLIKTRGQQVTLSCSPISGHRSVSWYQQTPGQGLQFLFEYFSETQRNKGNFPGRFSGRQFSNSRSEMNVSTLELGDSALYLCASSSDRAREQYFGPGTRLTVT.

CDR3 DNA sequence: TGTGCCAGCAGTTTAACGGGGGGTAGAGGAAGTAACTATGGCTACACCTTC. This translates into CASSLTGGRGSNYGYTF. V gene TRBV27 combines with J gene TRBJ1-2; D is perhaps TRBD1 (5 bases). The CDR3 length is 17 residues. Trimming removed 2 bases from V and 1 base from J, with 17 bases in between. CDR1 is MNHEY and CDR2 is SMNVEV in the germline V gene (reference sequence).

This clone occurred once. The chain is built from TRBV4-1 and TRBJ1-1; D possibly corresponds to TRBD1 (5 bases). The ends were cut back, 5 bases at V and 0 bases at J, with 13 bases in the middle. Germline V CDR1 and CDR2: MGHRA, YSYEKL. The CDR3 covers 15 residues. CDR3 sequence: CASSTRRELNTEAFF. As DNA, the CDR3 is TGCGCCAGCAGCACCCGCAGGGAATTGAACACTGAAGCTTTCTTT.

In its sample, this clone was seen many times. The rearrangement links TRBV19 to TRBJ1-6, with 11 bases lining up with TRBD1. The V and J ends lost 3 bases and 1 base, in that order; junction bases with no gene match: 5. The CDR3 has 18 amino acids. The germline CDR1 and CDR2 sequences are LNHDA and SQIVND (reference sequence). CDR3 in DNA: TGTGCCAGTAGTATCCGGGACAGGGGGGAATCCTATAATTCACCCCTCCACTTT. The encoded protein is CASSIRDRGESYNSPLHF.

The chain employs TRBV6-5 and TRBJ1-2, with 9 bases that match TRBD1. This CDR3 has 12 amino acids. Germline V lookup: CDR1 MNHEY, CDR2 SVGAGI. Trimming removed 6 bases from V and 9 bases from J; junction bases left unmatched: 5. The CDR3 loop reads CASRADRGSYTF. The CDR3 nucleotides read TGTGCCAGCAGGGCGGACAGGGGTAGCTACACCTTC.

The chain carries TRBV18 and TRBJ2-5; TRBD1 is a possible D gene (5 bases). Germline CDR1 KGHSH, CDR2 LQKENI. V was clipped by 4 bases and J by 2 bases, with 11 bases between them. CDR3 length: 14 residues. As DNA, the CDR3 is TGTGCCAGCTCACGCGACAGTCGTCAAGAGACCCAGTACTTC. Its translation is CASSRDSRQETQYF.

The V and J genes are TRBV3-1 (or the pseudogene TRBV3-2) and TRBJ2-2; a weak D match, TRBD2 (6 bases). Germline lookup yields CDR1 LGHDT and CDR2 YNNKEL (reference sequence). V lost 3 bases and J lost 1, with 12 bases in between. This CDR3 spans 16 amino acids. CDR3 loop: CASSHLRGGNTGELFF. The CDR3 DNA is TGTGCCAGCAGCCATCTAAGGGGAGGGAACACCGGGGAGCTGTTTTTT.

The gene calls are TRBV4-1 and TRBJ2-3; D call uncertain. Germline CDR1 MGHRA, CDR2 YSYEKL. V was cut by 2 bases and J by 2 bases, with 8 bases left in between. This CDR3 has 14 residues. CDR3 in amino acids: CASSQRQYTDTQYF. DNA of the CDR3: TGCGCCAGCAGCCAAAGACAATACACAGATACGCAGTATTTT.

V usage is TRBV11-2 and J usage is TRBJ2-1; weak D call: TRBD1 (8 bases). V lost 3 bases and J lost 2, with 14 bases in between. From germline, CDR1 is SGHAT and CDR2 FQNNGV. The CDR3 runs to 16 residues. CDR3 nucleotide sequence: TGTGCCAGCAGCTTTTACAGGGGGGGGACCTACAATGAGCAGTTCTTC. As protein: CASSFYRGGTYNEQFF.